This TCR beta chain derives from a study of Graves' ophthalmopathy and Graves' hyperthyroidism. This clonotype came up a few times. Hyperthyroidism was new, under 2 months, in patients aged 18 to 65. Amplifying from RNA transcripts, the study obtained TCR beta CDR3 regions. HTBI primers were used in a first-round RT-PCR, which preceded a second-round multiplex PCR. TCRdb redid the calling of the multiplex PCR reads with MiXCR, one entry per CDR3 protein. The sample records about 370,000 distinct CDR3 sequences, roughly a sixth being singletons. Germline CDR1 reads WSHSY; CDR2 reads SAAADI. The CDR3 loop spans 14 amino acids. The V end lost 6 bases, the J end lost 1 base, and 10 bases lay between the germline ends.

Sequenced material: peripheral blood. The TCR was taken from an adult woman with stable Graves' hyperthyroidism. The rearrangement links TRBV10-2 to TRBJ2-1, with D perhaps matching TRBD2 (5 bases). CDR3 sequence reads: CASRDRGSYNEQFF. The CDR3 DNA reads as TGCGCCAGCAGAGATAGAGGGTCCTACAATGAGCAGTTCTTC.